This T cell receptor (beta chain) was retrieved from a study of blood T cell repertoires in COVID-19. On the study more broadly: COVID-19 samples from acute and convalescent phases originated in the United States, Italy and Spain. T cells, B-cell-depleted T cells, or PBMCs supplied cDNA or gDNA.

Authors' data handling: Amplification from reference gene primers served as the basis for estimated nucleated cell counts. Assay used: immunoSEQ multiplex PCR; TCRdb lists only in-frame clones, some missing. D and trimming come from the DNA, and the V and J calls and clone size come from that table. This repertoire shows a few hundred thousand clones, around nine tenths found once; its top ten account for roughly 6.2%. With 5 bases clipped from V and 4 bases from J, the junction kept 0 bases outside the gene matches. Germline V gives CDR1 SQVTM, CDR2 ANQGSEA. The CDR3 spans 11 residues. Sequenced sample: peripheral blood. The chain employs TRBV29-1 and TRBJ1-1; 8 bases are a match to TRBD1. This sequence originates from a man aged 55 to 70 who had recovered from COVID-19. The CDR3 DNA is TGCAGCGTTACAGGGGGCACTGAAGCTTTCTTT. This sequence encodes CSVTGGTEAFF. Together with reference TRBV29-1 and TRBJ1-1, the CDR3 gives the full variable domain: SAVISQKPSRDICQRGTSLTIQCQVDSQVTMMFWYRQQPGQSLTLIATANQGSEATYESGFVIDKFPISRPNLTFSTLTVSNMSPEDSSIYLCSVTGGTEAFFGQGTRLTVV.